This T cell receptor (beta chain) was observed in a study of cytomegalovirus exposure and HLA in healthy donors. Study-level points and caveats: A list of 164 TCR beta chains associated with cytomegalovirus was given.

Points on this clone: Its antigen is undetermined.

Sequenced by immunoSEQ multiplex PCR; TCRdb stores in-frame clones only, minus some. The sample lists fewer than 120,000 clones; around 89% were seen once. J was trimmed by 4 bases and V by 7 bases; bases with no gene match: 2. The germline gives CDR1 SNHLY, CDR2 FYNNEI. This CDR3 has 13 amino acids. This chain uses TRBV2 with TRBJ1-1, with 11 bases fitting TRBD1. Sequenced sample: PBMCs. The TCR originated in a woman in her twenties or thirties in good health and CMV-seropositive. CDR3 nucleotides: TGTGCCAGCACCGGGACAGGGGGCACTGAAGCTTTCTTT. Amino acids: CASTGTGGTEAFF.